This entry describes one TCR beta chain. The antigen remains unidentified. The junction differs from germline at one of its ends, possibly a read error. These data belong to a study of PD-1 blockade in classical Hodgkin lymphoma. Study at large: Treatment was intravenous nivolumab, 3 mg/kg every 2 weeks, until progression.

Germline-derived CDR1 and CDR2 are LNHDA and SQIVND (reference sequence). This CDR3 comprises 12 residues. TCRdb keeps only in-frame clones here, not all; method: immunoSEQ multiplex PCR. The sample consists of about 35,000 clones, roughly three quarters of them appearing once. Findings and caveats of the study: Patients starting nivolumab under 1 year after ASCT were excluded.

Exposure to brentuximab vedotin varied, and each patient had relapsed following autologous stem cell transplantation. Complete response, partial response or progressive disease was each patient's best response. This receptor was obtained from a human donor with classical Hodgkin lymphoma. Sequenced material: peripheral blood mononuclear cells (PBMCs), taken before the second cycle of nivolumab. J is TRBJ1-2 and V is TRBV19; D unclear. The CDR3 bases are TGTACCAGTAGTATATCAGACTATGGCTACACCTTC. Its protein is CTSSISDYGYTF.